Each of the 18 T cell receptor beta chains below was sequenced from the same sample in a study of blood T cell repertoires in COVID-19. Libraries were prepared by immunoSEQ multiplex PCR; TCRdb keeps only in-frame clonotypes and omits some of them. This sample yields approximately 130,000 clones, of which around 79% are seen a single time; roughly 20% belongs to the top ten. Sequenced input: peripheral blood. The receptors stem from a man at least 80 years old with acute or convalescent COVID-19.

V usage is TRBV27 and J usage is TRBJ2-7; 8 bases are shared with TRBD1. This CDR3 spans 15 amino acids. The junction had 7 bases not matched to a gene; V was cut back by 0 bases and J by 6 bases. Germline CDR1 MNHEY, CDR2 SMNVEV (reference sequence). The CDR3 nucleotides read TGTGCCAGCAGTTTATCGGGGCAGGGGGCCTCCGAGCAGTACTTC. Translation gives CASSLSGQGASEQYF.

At least ten counts were recorded for this clone. The gene calls are TRBV12-5 and TRBJ1-6, with 7 positions matching TRBD1. V gave up 4 bases and J gave up 6 bases; unmatched junction bases: 6. The CDR3 loop spans 15 amino acids. Germline loops: CDR1 LGHNT, CDR2 FRNRAP. CDR3 in DNA: TGTGCTAGTGGTTCTACAGGGGTGGGTAATTCACCCCTCCACTTT. Translation: CASGSTGVGNSPLHF.

This clone was seen only a few times. The gene calls are TRBV7-2 and TRBJ1-2; weak D call: TRBD1 (5 bases). The germline gives CDR1 SGHTA, CDR2 FQGNSA. V lost 1 base to trimming and J lost 8 bases, with 23 bases between them. This CDR3 region has 17 residues. In DNA form, the CDR3 reads TGTGCCAGCAGCTTAGAGCTCCGGACACGCTTAACGCGGGGCTACACCTTC. It yields the protein CASSLELRTRLTRGYTF.

A single count supports this clone. The rearrangement uses TRBV19 and TRBJ1-5; a possible D gene is TRBD1 (6 bases). The germline V gene has CDR1 LNHDA and CDR2 SQIVND (reference sequence). Trimming cost V 8 bases and J 5 bases, with 19 bases left between them. The CDR3 is 15 residues long. The CDR3 loop reads CASAKGVLQDQPQHF. The DNA of the CDR3 is TGTGCCAGTGCTAAGGGGGTCCTTCAGGATCAGCCCCAGCATTTT.

There are a few counts of this clone. V is TRBV4-1 and J is TRBJ1-2, with D possibly matching TRBD1 (5 bases). CDR1 and CDR2 from the germline V gene are MGHRA and YSYEKL. CDR3 length equals 15 residues. Between the trimmed V and J ends, which lost 1 base and 1 base, there was a span of 10 bases. The CDR3 protein is CASSQVRDSNYGYTF. CDR3 DNA sequence: TGCGCCAGCAGCCAAGTCAGGGATAGTAACTATGGCTACACCTTC.

The chain couples TRBV3-1 (or the pseudogene TRBV3-2) to TRBJ1-2; D perhaps matches TRBD1 (6 bases). Germline V gene lookup returns CDR1 LGHDT and CDR2 YNNKEL (reference sequence). This CDR3 comprises 12 residues. Trimming cost V 4 bases and J 8 bases, with 11 bases left between them. CDR3: CASSRGGFGYTF. Written as DNA, the CDR3 is TGTGCCAGCAGCCGGGGGGGCTTCGGCTACACCTTC.

J is TRBJ2-7 and V is TRBV27; 11 positions agree with TRBD1. With V trimmed by 5 bases and J by 2 bases, 5 bases remained unmatched. The CDR3 has 15 residues. The germline gives CDR1 MNHEY, CDR2 SMNVEV (reference sequence). The CDR3 protein is CASSPWGQGAYEQYF. The CDR3, as DNA: TGTGCCAGCAGTCCCTGGGGACAGGGGGCCTACGAGCAGTACTTC.

J is TRBJ1-2 and V is TRBV7-9; 7 bases match TRBD1. The CDR3 is 13 residues long. Per the germline V gene, CDR1 is SEHNR and CDR2 is FQNEAQ (reference sequence). DNA for the CDR3: TGTGTCGCTGGCAGGGGGGACCACTATGGCTACACCTTC. Translating it yields CVAGRGDHYGYTF.

The chain is built from TRBV9 and TRBJ2-2, with a weak D call TRBD1 (7 bases). The CDR3 is 14 residues long. With 8 bases removed from V and 6 bases from J, the gap between germline ends came to 17 bases. Germline loops: CDR1 SGDLS, CDR2 YYNGEE. The CDR3 region has the DNA TGTGCCAGTGCGGGACAGCAAGCATCCGGGGAGCTGTTTTTT. Translation gives CASAGQQASGELFF.

This chain connects TRBV6-5 to TRBJ1-2; unclear D gene. This CDR3 comprises 13 residues. V was cut by 10 bases and J by 6 bases, with 18 bases left in between. Per germline, CDR1 MNHEY and CDR2 SVGAGI. DNA for the CDR3: TGTGCCATTCAAAGAGAGGGTCCAAATGGCTACACCTTC. Translated, it gives CAIQREGPNGYTF.

The chain is built from TRBV6-4 and TRBJ1-2; D remains ambiguous. CDR1 is MRHNA, CDR2 SNTAGT, per germline. This CDR3 has 14 residues. V lost 3 bases and J 8 bases, leaving 16 bases between the germline ends. CDR3 region: CASSDPADRGGYTF. CDR3 in DNA: TGTGCCAGCAGTGATCCAGCGGACCGAGGGGGCTACACCTTC.

This chain connects TRBV30 to TRBJ1-1; no reliable D call. The germline V and J ends were trimmed by 8 bases and 11 bases, with 18 bases remaining between them. The CDR3 has 11 amino acids. From germline, CDR1 is GTSNPN and CDR2 SVGIG (reference sequence). CDR3 sequence reads: CAGLEGKRAFF. Written as DNA, the CDR3 is TGTGCCGGGTTGGAAGGAAAGAGGGCTTTCTTT.

The V call is TRBV6-2 or TRBV6-3, the J call TRBJ2-5, with D tentatively TRBD2 (5 bases). CDR3 length: 15 amino acids. Germline lookup yields CDR1 MNHEY and CDR2 SVGEGT. The V gene lost 2 bases and the J gene lost 4 bases, with 14 bases spanning the gap. CDR3 sequence (DNA): TGTGCCAGCAGTTACCGGGGAGCGGCCGGAGAGACCCAGTACTTC. Its protein is CASSYRGAAGETQYF.

The chain employs TRBV13 and TRBJ2-1; 8 bases are a match to TRBD1. V lost 5 bases and J lost 4; bases outside the gene matches: 4. The CDR3 length is 14 residues. Germline V CDR1 and CDR2: PRHDT, FYEKMQ (reference sequence). CDR3: CASSKRDRYNEQFF. The CDR3 DNA sequence: TGTGCCAGCAGCAAACGGGACAGGTACAATGAGCAGTTCTTC.

This clone was picked up one time. V usage is TRBV9 and J usage is TRBJ2-5; D perhaps matches TRBD2 (7 bases). The V end lost 0 bases, the J end lost 5 bases, and 17 bases lay between the germline ends. This CDR3 comprises 16 residues. Germline CDR1 reads SGDLS; CDR2 reads YYNGEE. Here the CDR3 reads CASSVEGGRVAETQYF. The CDR3 bases are TGTGCCAGCAGCGTAGAGGGGGGGCGTGTAGCGGAGACCCAGTACTTC.

The rearrangement links TRBV5-6 to TRBJ1-2; no definite D call. CDR1 is SGHDT and CDR2 is YYEEEE in the germline V gene. There are 17 residues in the CDR3. Trimming pared 1 base from V and 4 bases from J, leaving 20 bases between. CDR3 sequence (DNA): TGTGCCAGCAGCTTGACGGCAGGCTGGCCAAAGGCCTATGGCTACACCTTC. As protein: CASSLTAGWPKAYGYTF.

CDR3 region: CASSRQGSGNTIYF. CDR3 sequence (DNA): TGTGCCAGCAGTCGCCAGGGCTCCGGAAACACCATATATTTT. This rearrangement joins TRBV28 to TRBJ1-3; TRBD1 is a possible D gene (5 bases). The CDR3 sequence is 14 residues long. V shed 5 bases and J shed 4 bases, with 12 bases lying between them. CDR1 MDHEN and CDR2 SYDVKM come from the germline V gene.

In the case of this clone: This sample also contains other DNA sequences that code for the same CDR3. The CDR3 here is CASSFGQGAYNEQFF. The CDR3 region has the DNA TGTGCCAGCAGCTTTGGACAGGGGGCCTACAATGAGCAGTTCTTC. The chain has TRBV5-4 and TRBJ2-1, with 10 positions matching TRBD1. This CDR3 is built from 15 residues. Germline V lookup: CDR1 SGHNT, CDR2 YYREEE (reference sequence). The ends lost 2 bases at V and 2 bases at J; junction bases unmatched: 1.